This T cell receptor beta chain was observed in a study of blood T cell repertoires in COVID-19. In the study overall: Samples representing acute and convalescent COVID-19 were sourced from the United States, Italy and Spain.

CDR3 length equals 14 residues. Germline lookup yields CDR1 LNHDA and CDR2 SQIVND (reference sequence). The V segment lost 8 bases and the J segment 6 bases; nucleotides outside the gene matches: 11. This clone has a handful of counts. Authors' methods: Counts of nucleated cells, estimated from reference gene primer amplification, were obtained. Measured with immunoSEQ multiplex PCR; TCRdb has only the in-frame clones, and not every one. The V and J calls and clone size come from that table; D and trimming were worked out from the DNA. Of about 46,000 clones in the sample, around nine tenths were seen once.

The genes are TRBV19 and TRBJ2-7, with 9 bases identical to TRBD2. Sequenced: peripheral blood. The TCR comes from a man aged 50 to 60 with active COVID-19. The CDR3, as DNA: TGTGCCAGTGGAGAGGGGGGACTAGCACGCGAGCAGTACTTC. It codes for CASGEGGLAREQYF. Combining the CDR3 with reference TRBV19 and TRBJ2-7 gives the whole variable domain DGGITQSPKYLFRKEGQNVTLSCEQNLNHDAMYWYRQDPGQGLRLIYYSQIVNDFQKGDIAEGYSVSREKKESFPLTVTSAQKNPTAFYLCASGEGGLAREQYFGPGTRLTVT.